A single sample gave rise to the 2 T cell receptor beta chains below, sequenced in a study of blood T cell repertoires in COVID-19. Assay: immunoSEQ multiplex PCR; the TCRdb copy retains only in-frame clones and omits some. Here the sample spans around 67,000 clones, roughly four fifths being singletons. Specimen: peripheral blood. These receptors all come from a man in his 70s with acute or convalescent COVID-19.

This chain joins TRBV27 and TRBJ1-1, with TRBD1 identical over 7 bases. Germline V CDR1 and CDR2: MNHEY, SMNVEV (reference sequence). This CDR3 has 15 amino acids. Trimming removed 6 bases from V and 1 base from J; junction bases left unmatched: 8. The CDR3 DNA sequence: TGTGCCAGCAGCGACGCCGGGACAGAGAACACTGAAGCTTTCTTT. Amino acids: CASSDAGTENTEAFF.

A single count supports this clone. This chain joins TRBV6-5 and TRBJ2-1, with D possibly matching TRBD2 (6 bases). CDR1 and CDR2 (germline): MNHEY, SVGAGI. This CDR3 has 13 residues. The ends were cut back, 10 bases at V and 7 bases at J, with 17 bases in the middle. The DNA for the CDR3 is TGTGCCACCTTAGCGGCCATTGGGAATGAGCAGTTCTTC. This translates into CATLAAIGNEQFF.